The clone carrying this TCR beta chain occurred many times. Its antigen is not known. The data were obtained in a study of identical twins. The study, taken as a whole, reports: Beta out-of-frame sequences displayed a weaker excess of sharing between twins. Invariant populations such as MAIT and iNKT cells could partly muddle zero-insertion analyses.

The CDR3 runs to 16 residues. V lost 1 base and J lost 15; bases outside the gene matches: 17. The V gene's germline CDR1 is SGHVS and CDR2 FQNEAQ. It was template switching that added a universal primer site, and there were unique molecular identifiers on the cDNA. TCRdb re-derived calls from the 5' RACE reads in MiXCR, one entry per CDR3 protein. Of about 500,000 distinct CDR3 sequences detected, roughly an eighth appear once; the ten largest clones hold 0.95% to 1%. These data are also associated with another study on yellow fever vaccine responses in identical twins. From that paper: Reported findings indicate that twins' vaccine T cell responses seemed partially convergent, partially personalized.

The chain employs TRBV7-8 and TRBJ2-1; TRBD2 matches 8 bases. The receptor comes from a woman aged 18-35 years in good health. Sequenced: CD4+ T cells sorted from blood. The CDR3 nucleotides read TGTGCCAGCAGCTTAGGCTTGGGACTAGAGTTGGTAGTGCCGTTCTTC. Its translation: CASSLGLGLELVVPFF. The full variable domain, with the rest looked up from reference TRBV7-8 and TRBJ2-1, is GAGVSQSPRYKVAKRGQDVALRCDPISGHVSLFWYQQALGQGPEFLTYFQNEAQLDKSGLPSDRFFAERPEGSVSTLKIQRTQQEDSAVYLCASSLGLGLELVVPFFGPGTRLTVL.